This T cell receptor (beta chain) was documented in a study of T cells in tumors after PD-1 blockade. Study in general: During anti-PD-1 treatment, some patients continued daily vismodegib 150 mg. General observations from the study: Blood contained about 42% of the tumor's TCR clonotypes. Clonal replacement appeared only between pre- and post-treatment samples.

Germline loops: CDR1 MNHEY, CDR2 SMNVEV (reference sequence). V shed 6 bases and J 3 bases; nucleotides not matched to a gene: 8. The CDR3 extends over 14 amino acids. Comment on this clone: The antigen is unknown.

The average interval from treatment start to post-treatment squamous cell carcinoma sampling was 31 days. The table came from immunoSEQ multiplex PCR; TCRdb's copy has only in-frame clones and leaves some out. This table holds 4,000 or so clones, about three fifths found once. This TCR came from a human donor with cutaneous squamous cell carcinoma. The chain employs TRBV27 and TRBJ2-7; 7 nucleotides align to TRBD2. This specimen consisted of tumor tissue, obtained after anti-PD-1 treatment. The CDR3 nucleotides are TGTGCCAGCAGAGTAAGCCGGGACTACTACGAGCAGTACTTC. Amino acid sequence: CASRVSRDYYEQYF.